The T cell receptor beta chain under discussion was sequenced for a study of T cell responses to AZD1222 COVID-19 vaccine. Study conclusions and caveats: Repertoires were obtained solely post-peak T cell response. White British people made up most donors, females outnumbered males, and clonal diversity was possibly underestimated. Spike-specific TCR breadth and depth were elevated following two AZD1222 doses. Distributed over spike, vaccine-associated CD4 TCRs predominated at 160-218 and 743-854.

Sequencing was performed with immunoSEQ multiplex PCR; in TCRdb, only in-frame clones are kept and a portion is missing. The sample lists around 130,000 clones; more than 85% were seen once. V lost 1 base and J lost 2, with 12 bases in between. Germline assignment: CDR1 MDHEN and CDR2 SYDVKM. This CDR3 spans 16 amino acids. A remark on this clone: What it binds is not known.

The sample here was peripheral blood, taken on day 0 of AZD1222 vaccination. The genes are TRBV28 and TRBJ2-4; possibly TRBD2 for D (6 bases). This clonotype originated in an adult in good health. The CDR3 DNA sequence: TGTGCCAGCAGTTTATACGGGAGCTCCACCAAAAACATTCAGTACTTC. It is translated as CASSLYGSSTKNIQYF.